These T cell receptor beta chains were read from a single sample in a study of CD8 T cells in ankylosing spondylitis. TCRdb re-called the 5' RACE reads through MiXCR, storing one row per CDR3 protein. The top ten clones hold approximately 1.4% of a sample with about 44,000 distinct CDR3 sequences, approximately 10% of them seen once. Sequencing was performed on blood, either unsorted or a sorted T cell fraction (not recorded which). Receptor source: a male donor with ankylosing spondylitis or in good health (not recorded which). Each CDR3 is given with its conserved first and last residue. Fields, in order: D gene, clone size, V gene, J gene, CDR3 DNA, CDR3 protein. The D gene is left open where the match is weak. Clone size is stated in some rows and not others, as once, few, many or a class when expanded.

D gene: TRBD1; clone size: many; V gene: TRBV24-1; J gene: TRBJ1-3; CDR3 DNA: TGTGCCACCAGTCGCTCCACGGACAGGGGAGGAAACACCATATATTTT; CDR3 protein: CATSRSTDRGGNTIYF
D gene: -; clone size: few; V gene: TRBV7-9; J gene: TRBJ1-1; CDR3 DNA: TGTGCCAGCAGCAGAAGTTCCACTGAAGCTTTCTTT; CDR3 protein: CASSRSSTEAFF
D gene: -; clone size: many; V gene: TRBV5-1; J gene: TRBJ1-3; CDR3 DNA: TGCGCCAGCAGCCTAGCAGGGTTCTCTGGAAACACCATATATTTT; CDR3 protein: CASSLAGFSGNTIYF
D gene: TRBD2; clone size: many; V gene: TRBV5-1; J gene: TRBJ2-2; CDR3 DNA: TGCGCCAGCAGCTTGCAGATAGCGGGTAACACCGGGGAGCTGTTTTTT; CDR3 protein: CASSLQIAGNTGELFF
D gene: TRBD2; clone size: -; V gene: TRBV3-1; J gene: TRBJ2-7; CDR3 DNA: TGTGCCAGCAGCCCCCGGGGAGGGCGCTCCTACGAGGAGTACTTC; CDR3 protein: CASSPRGGRSYEEYF
D gene: -; clone size: -; V gene: TRBV7-2; J gene: TRBJ1-5; CDR3 DNA: TGTGCCAGCAGCTTAGAGGAGAGGCCCCAGCATTTT; CDR3 protein: CASSLEERPQHF
D gene: -; clone size: many; V gene: TRBV3-1; J gene: TRBJ1-1; CDR3 DNA: TGTGCCAGCAGCCAAGGGTACGCGAACACTGAAGCTTTCTTT; CDR3 protein: CASSQGYANTEAFF
D gene: TRBD1; clone size: many; V gene: TRBV28; J gene: TRBJ2-7; CDR3 DNA: TGTGCCAGCAGAAGGCCGGGACAGCTTACCTACGAGCAGTACTTC; CDR3 protein: CASRRPGQLTYEQYF
D gene: -; clone size: few; V gene: TRBV5-6; J gene: TRBJ2-7; CDR3 DNA: TGTGCCAGCAGCTTGCCACAGGCCTACGAGCAGTACTTC; CDR3 protein: CASSLPQAYEQYF
D gene: -; clone size: many; V gene: TRBV5-1; J gene: TRBJ2-7; CDR3 DNA: TGCGCCAGCAGCTCAGGGTCCCGAACCTACGAGCAGTACTTC; CDR3 protein: CASSSGSRTYEQYF
D gene: -; clone size: -; V gene: TRBV14; J gene: TRBJ2-7; CDR3 DNA: TGTGCCAGCAGCCCGCGGCCCACTTACGAGCAGTACTTC; CDR3 protein: CASSPRPTYEQYF
D gene: -; clone size: -; V gene: TRBV18; J gene: TRBJ1-3; CDR3 DNA: TGTGCCAGCTCACCCACGGGCGGTGGTGGAAACACCATATATTTT; CDR3 protein: CASSPTGGGGNTIYF
D gene: TRBD1; clone size: -; V gene: TRBV3-1; J gene: TRBJ1-1; CDR3 DNA: TGTGCCAGCAGCCAATCCCCACAGGGGGCTAAGGCTTTCTTT; CDR3 protein: CASSQSPQGAKAFF
D gene: -; clone size: many; V gene: TRBV5-1; J gene: TRBJ2-1; CDR3 DNA: TGCGCCAGCAGCTTGGGGCAGGGGCCCCACAATGAGCAGTTCTTC; CDR3 protein: CASSLGQGPHNEQFF
D gene: -; clone size: -; V gene: TRBV7-8; J gene: TRBJ2-1; CDR3 DNA: TGTGCCAGCAGCTTAGACGTGGGTACTCGCTACAATGAGCAGTTCTTC; CDR3 protein: CASSLDVGTRYNEQFF
D gene: -; clone size: once; V gene: TRBV12-3/TRBV12-4; J gene: TRBJ2-5; CDR3 DNA: TGTGCCAGCAGCAAACTGGAACCCGCGGAGACCCAGTACTTC; CDR3 protein: CASSKLEPAETQYF
D gene: -; clone size: many; V gene: TRBV7-6; J gene: TRBJ2-3; CDR3 DNA: TGTGCCAGCAGCTTTGCGGCGAACACAGATACGCAGTATTTT; CDR3 protein: CASSFAANTDTQYF
D gene: TRBD1; clone size: -; V gene: TRBV7-2; J gene: TRBJ1-2; CDR3 DNA: TGTGCCAGCACCCCGACAGGGTTTAACTATGGCTACACCTTC; CDR3 protein: CASTPTGFNYGYTF
D gene: TRBD2; clone size: few; V gene: TRBV2; J gene: TRBJ2-3; CDR3 DNA: TGTGCCAGCAAGGGACTAGCGGGGGGACCTAGCACAGATACGCAGTATTTT; CDR3 protein: CASKGLAGGPSTDTQYF
D gene: TRBD2; clone size: -; V gene: TRBV20-1; J gene: TRBJ2-3; CDR3 DNA: TGCAGTGCCCTCCCGCTAGCGGCCCTCACAGATACGCAGTATTTT; CDR3 protein: CSALPLAALTDTQYF
D gene: -; clone size: many; V gene: TRBV5-1; J gene: TRBJ2-2; CDR3 DNA: TGCGCCAGCAGCTTGGGACGCCCTGGATCGGGGGAGCTGTTTTTT; CDR3 protein: CASSLGRPGSGELFF
D gene: TRBD1; clone size: many; V gene: TRBV12-3/TRBV12-4; J gene: TRBJ2-2; CDR3 DNA: TGTGCCAGCAGTTTAAGGGGACAGGCGAACACCGGGGAGCTGTTTTTT; CDR3 protein: CASSLRGQANTGELFF
D gene: TRBD2; clone size: many; V gene: TRBV5-1; J gene: TRBJ2-5; CDR3 DNA: TGCGCCAGCAGAGGCGGGACTAGCGGGTTCTCTGGAGAGACCCAGTACTTC; CDR3 protein: CASRGGTSGFSGETQYF
D gene: -; clone size: few; V gene: TRBV27; J gene: TRBJ2-3; CDR3 DNA: TGTGCCAGCAGCAGGGACTTTCGTTCCACAGATACGCAGTATTTT; CDR3 protein: CASSRDFRSTDTQYF
D gene: -; clone size: many; V gene: TRBV6-1; J gene: TRBJ2-5; CDR3 DNA: TGTGCCAGCACTCGTCAAGAGACCCAGTACTTC; CDR3 protein: CASTRQETQYF
D gene: -; clone size: -; V gene: TRBV3-1; J gene: TRBJ1-1; CDR3 DNA: TGTGCCAGCGGGGGGCTGGTGACTGAAGCTTTCTTT; CDR3 protein: CASGGLVTEAFF
D gene: TRBD1; clone size: many; V gene: TRBV10-3; J gene: TRBJ2-7; CDR3 DNA: TGTGCCATCAGTGACTCATCTGGGGACAGGGGCTACGAGCAGTACTTC; CDR3 protein: CAISDSSGDRGYEQYF